Each of the 10 T cell receptor beta chains below was sequenced from the same sample in a study of shared clonotypes between healthy human individuals (dated by TCRdb to about 2020). Library preparation employed the immunoSEQ multiplex PCR assay. In TCRdb, the immuneACCESS table is reduced to in-frame sequences with V and J assigned. These tables do not hold every clone; where another copy was compared, an unresolved V gene accounts for under half, and the others remain unexplained. In this sample the table shows millions of clones, about 95% of which occur a single time. Together, the top ten hold about 1.1% of the sample. For the CD8 naive samples, CD45RO-negative cells were positively selected for CCR7, yielding a CD45RA+CCR7+ population from which TemRA cells were excluded. Sequencing was carried out using naive CD8+ T cells sorted from blood. The cell subset or site label for this specimen denotes: CD45RA+CCR7+. These receptors were taken from a man in his late teens or twenties in good health.

The chain is built from TRBV27 and TRBJ2-7; D might be TRBD2 (5 bases). The V and J ends lost 5 bases and 6 bases respectively, with 20 bases between them. Germline CDR1 reads MNHEY; CDR2 reads SMNVEV (reference sequence). This CDR3 is 15 amino acids long. The CDR3 nucleotides read TGTGCCAGCAGTCCATACGACGGGGTGGGGAGCGAGCAGTACTTC. Residues: CASSPYDGVGSEQYF.

The V and J genes are TRBV7-8 and TRBJ2-7, with TRBD2 matching 11 bases. CDR3 size: 16 residues. Germline values: CDR1 SGHVS, CDR2 FQNEAQ. The J segment lost 0 bases and the V segment lost 5 bases, leaving 6 bases of the junction unmatched. The CDR3 spells CASSKSLAGGSYEQYF. The CDR3 DNA sequence: TGTGCCAGCAGCAAAAGCCTAGCGGGAGGCTCCTACGAGCAGTACTTC.

This chain joins TRBV7-9 and TRBJ1-4; D is perhaps TRBD1 (5 bases). V lost 5 bases, J lost 7 bases, and 20 bases lay in between. Per germline, CDR1 SEHNR and CDR2 FQNEAQ (reference sequence). CDR3 length: 16 residues. CDR3 loop: CASSPYFDSEAEKLFF. The CDR3 nucleotides read TGTGCCAGCAGCCCCTACTTCGACAGCGAGGCTGAAAAACTGTTTTTT.

This clone was seen a single time. The gene calls are TRBV6-4 and TRBJ2-3; no clear D gene. The CDR3 runs 13 residues. V shed 3 bases and J shed 6 bases, with 10 bases lying between them. CDR1 and CDR2 from the germline V gene are MRHNA and SNTAGT. The DNA for the CDR3 is TGTGCCAGCAGTGAGGCGTTAGCTGATACGCAGTATTTT. Its protein is CASSEALADTQYF.

V gene TRBV27 combines with J gene TRBJ1-5; D gene ambiguous. V was pared by 4 bases and J by 4 bases, with 14 bases between. This CDR3 contains 15 residues. The germline CDR1 and CDR2 sequences are MNHEY and SMNVEV (reference sequence). The chain's CDR3 is CASSSGPTQNQPQHF. The CDR3 nucleotides are TGTGCCAGCAGTTCCGGGCCGACGCAAAATCAGCCCCAGCATTTT.

A word on this clone: Being one base from a much bigger clone, this may be a read error. The chain has TRBV11-3 and TRBJ1-1, with D possibly matching TRBD1 (5 bases). The CDR3 is made up of 14 amino acids. The V and J ends lost 0 bases and 1 base respectively, with 6 bases between them. Germline V gene lookup returns CDR1 SGHNT and CDR2 YENEEA. The CDR3 nucleotides are TGTGCCAGCAGCTTAGAGGGGGGGAACACTGAAGCTTTCTTT. Its translation is CASSLEGGNTEAFF.

As for this clone: The same CDR3 also results from other DNA sequences found in this sample. V and J are TRBV19 and TRBJ2-3; D is possibly TRBD2 (6 bases). Per germline, CDR1 LNHDA and CDR2 SQIVND (reference sequence). The V gene lost 1 base and the J gene lost 5 bases, with 7 bases spanning the gap. This CDR3 is built from 13 residues. CDR3 loop: CASSIVGGDTQYF. The CDR3 bases are TGTGCCAGTAGTATAGTCGGGGGAGATACGCAGTATTTT.

In the case of this clone: One junction end does not reproduce the germline sequence, and a read error may be involved. V and J are TRBV30 and TRBJ2-7; D not resolved. The CDR3 extends over 15 amino acids. Per germline, CDR1 GTSNPN and CDR2 SVGIG (reference sequence). The chain's CDR3 is CARSVAPGLPYEQYF. CDR3 in DNA: TGTGCCCGGAGTGTGGCACCGGGTTTGCCCTACGAGCAGTACTTC.

This clone was seen a single time. Other DNA sequences from this sample encode an identical CDR3 as well. The chain links TRBV18 to TRBJ2-7; D not resolved. The CDR3 extends over 14 amino acids. With 0 bases removed from V and 0 bases from J, the gap between germline ends came to 6 bases. Germline CDR1 and CDR2: KGHSH and LQKENI. CDR3 DNA sequence: TGTGCCAGCTCACCACCGGCTGACTCCTACGAGCAGTACTTC. It translates to CASSPPADSYEQYF.

This clone was recorded only once. The chain carries TRBV28 and TRBJ2-7, with TRBD1 as a possible D gene (5 bases). This CDR3 has 18 amino acids. V shed 7 bases and J shed 1 base, with 26 bases lying between them. Looked up from germline, CDR1 is MDHEN and CDR2 is SYDVKM. CDR3 DNA: TGTGCCAGCATCCCGGAACTTTCCAGGGTGCCCGCTTCCTACGAGCAGTACTTC. Amino acid sequence: CASIPELSRVPASYEQYF.